The rows below give T cell receptor beta chains drawn from one sample of a study of identical twins. One entry per CDR3 protein, called by TCRdb with MiXCR from the 5' RACE reads. The data hold about 700,000 distinct CDR3 sequences, with roughly 8% observed a single time. The data were also submitted as part of a second study, on yellow fever vaccine responses in identical twins.

The sequenced sample consisted of PBMCs. Every receptor here comes from a woman aged 18-35 years in good health. Both conserved end residues are part of each CDR3. Fields, in order: V gene, D gene, J gene, clone size, CDR3 length, CDR3 protein, CDR3 DNA. D genes are given only for firm matches. Clone size appears in some rows only: once, few, many, or a class for an expanded clone.

TRBV6-2/TRBV6-3,TRBD2,TRBJ2-7,many,18,CASSIPRRLAGDFYEQYF,TGTGCCAGCAGCATACCGAGGAGACTAGCGGGGGACTTCTACGAGCAGTACTTC
TRBV6-5,NA,TRBJ1-2,few,15,CASSYSGQHNYGYTF,TGTGCCAGCAGTTACTCCGGACAGCACAACTATGGCTACACCTTC
TRBV11-2,NA,TRBJ2-3,NA,16,CASSPYQGVGTDTQYF,TGTGCCAGCAGCCCCTACCAGGGAGTTGGGACAGATACGCAGTATTTT
TRBV7-2,TRBD1,TRBJ2-7,few,14,CASTTTGGHHEQYF,TGTGCCAGCACCACGACAGGGGGCCACCACGAGCAGTACTTC
TRBV7-9,NA,TRBJ2-3,few,14,CASSLGSYTDTQYF,TGTGCCAGCAGCTTAGGCAGCTACACAGATACGCAGTATTTT
TRBV20-1,TRBD2,TRBJ2-1,many,17,CSARDVISGRRMNEQFF,TGCAGTGCTAGAGATGTTATTAGCGGGAGGAGGATGAATGAGCAGTTCTTC
TRBV5-8,NA,TRBJ2-3,many,12,CASSLRIDTQYF,TGTGCCAGCAGCTTGAGAATAGATACGCAGTATTTT
TRBV5-1,NA,TRBJ2-2,NA,17,CASSFSGTRGNTGELFF,TGCGCCAGCAGCTTCTCCGGGACAAGGGGGAACACCGGGGAGCTGTTCTTT
TRBV3-1,NA,TRBJ2-2,NA,14,CASSQEGGTGELLF,TGTGCCAGCAGCCAAGAGGGGGGAACCGGGGAGCTGCTTTTT
TRBV11-2,TRBD1,TRBJ1-6,NA,20,CASRGKGVTGVGKYNSPLHF,TGTGCCAGCCGAGGGAAGGGTGTGACAGGGGTCGGTAAATATAATTCACCCCTCCACTTT
TRBV5-1,TRBD1,TRBJ1-1,many,19,CASSWRDRGSTGSRTEAFF,TGCGCCAGCAGCTGGCGGGACAGGGGATCAACCGGCTCACGTACTGAAGCTTTCTTT